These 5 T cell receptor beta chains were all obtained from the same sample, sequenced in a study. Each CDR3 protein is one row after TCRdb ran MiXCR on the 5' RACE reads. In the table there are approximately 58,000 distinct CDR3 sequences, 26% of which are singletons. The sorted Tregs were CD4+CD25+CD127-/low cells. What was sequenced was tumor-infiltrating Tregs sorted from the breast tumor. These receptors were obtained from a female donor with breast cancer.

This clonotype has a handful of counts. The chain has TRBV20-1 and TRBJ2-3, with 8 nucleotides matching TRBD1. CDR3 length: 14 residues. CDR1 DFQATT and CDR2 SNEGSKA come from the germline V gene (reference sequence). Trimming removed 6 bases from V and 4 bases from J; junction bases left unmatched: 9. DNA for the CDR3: TGCAGTGCGGGTAACAGGGGGACGGCAGATACGCAGTATTTT. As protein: CSAGNRGTADTQYF.

CDR3 protein: CASSATHGETQYF. Written as DNA, the CDR3 is TGTGCCAGCAGCGCAACCCATGGGGAGACCCAGTACTTC. The chain has TRBV4-2 and TRBJ2-5; D is unclear. Between the trimmed V and J ends, which lost 5 bases and 5 bases, there was a span of 12 bases. The CDR3 spans 13 residues. Per the germline V gene, CDR1 is LGHNA and CDR2 is YNFKEQ.

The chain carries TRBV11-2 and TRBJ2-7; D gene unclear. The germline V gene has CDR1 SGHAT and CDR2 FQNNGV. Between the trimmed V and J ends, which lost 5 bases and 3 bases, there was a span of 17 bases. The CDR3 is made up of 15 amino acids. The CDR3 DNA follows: TGTGCCAGCAGCCCACCCTCCCTCATCGGCTACGAGCAGTACTTC. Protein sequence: CASSPPSLIGYEQYF.

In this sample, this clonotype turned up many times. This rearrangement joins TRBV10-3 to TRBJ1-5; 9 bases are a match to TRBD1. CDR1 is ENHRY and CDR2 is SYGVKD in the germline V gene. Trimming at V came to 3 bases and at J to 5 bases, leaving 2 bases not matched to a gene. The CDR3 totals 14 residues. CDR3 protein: CAISDGTGYQPQHF. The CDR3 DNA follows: TGTGCCATCAGTGATGGGACAGGGTATCAGCCCCAGCATTTT.

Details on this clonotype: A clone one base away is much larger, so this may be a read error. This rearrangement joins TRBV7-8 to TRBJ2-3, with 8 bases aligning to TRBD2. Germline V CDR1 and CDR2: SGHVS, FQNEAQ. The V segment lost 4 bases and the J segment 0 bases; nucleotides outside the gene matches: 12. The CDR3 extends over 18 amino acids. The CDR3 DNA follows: TGTGCCAGCAGCTCCCGCGCAGGGGCTAGCGGGAGCACAGATACGCAGTATTTT. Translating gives CASSSRAGASGSTDTQYF.